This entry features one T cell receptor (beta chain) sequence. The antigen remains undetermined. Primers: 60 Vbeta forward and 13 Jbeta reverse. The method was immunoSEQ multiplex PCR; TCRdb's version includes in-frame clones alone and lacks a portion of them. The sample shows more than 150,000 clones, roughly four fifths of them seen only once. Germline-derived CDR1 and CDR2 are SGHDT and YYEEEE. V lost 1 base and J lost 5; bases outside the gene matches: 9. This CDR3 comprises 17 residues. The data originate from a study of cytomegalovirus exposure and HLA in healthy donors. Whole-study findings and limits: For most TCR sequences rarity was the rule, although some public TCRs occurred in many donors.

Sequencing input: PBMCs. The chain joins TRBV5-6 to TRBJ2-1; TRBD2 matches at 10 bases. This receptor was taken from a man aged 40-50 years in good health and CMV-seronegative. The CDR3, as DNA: TGTGCCAGCAGCTTGTTACGGACTAGCGGAAAAAACAATGAGCAGTTCTTC. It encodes CASSLLRTSGKNNEQFF.